The 26 T cell receptor beta chains below were found in one sample sequenced in a study of identifying expanded T cells in peripheral blood. This table comes from immunoSEQ multiplex PCR, and its TCRdb copy is limited to in-frame clones, with some not included. The sample lists more than 75,000 clones; about 90% were seen once. Specimen: blood. The receptors originated from a person between 18 and 69 years old in good health.

This clone was seen a single time. The rearrangement uses TRBV5-6 and TRBJ2-3; the match to TRBD2 covers 7 bases. The CDR3 has 16 amino acids. Germline V lookup: CDR1 SGHDT, CDR2 YYEEEE. V was clipped by 10 bases and J by 0 bases; unmatched bases: 14. The DNA for the CDR3 is TGTGCCGGATCGAGGACGACTAGCTATAGCACAGATACGCAGTATTTT. It encodes CAGSRTTSYSTDTQYF.

This chain joins TRBV7-2 and TRBJ1-4; 10 nucleotides align to TRBD1. In germline, CDR1 is SGHTA, CDR2 FQGNSA. J was trimmed by 7 bases and V by 9 bases; bases with no gene match: 11. The CDR3 contains 15 residues. The CDR3: CASRQGASFREKLFF. CDR3 bases: TGTGCCAGTCGACAGGGGGCGTCTTTCCGTGAAAAACTGTTTTTT.

V usage is TRBV18 and J usage is TRBJ2-1; TRBD1 agrees at 9 bases. Per germline, CDR1 KGHSH and CDR2 LQKENI. V lost 0 bases to trimming and J lost 9 bases; unmatched junction nucleotides: 12. The CDR3 sequence is 17 residues long. The CDR3 here is CASSPPVTGQGGSEQFF. For the CDR3, the DNA is TGTGCCAGCTCACCACCGGTCACGGGACAGGGAGGATCTGAGCAGTTCTTC.

This clone occurred once. The rearrangement links TRBV5-1 to TRBJ2-7; TRBD2 matches 8 bases. After removal of 1 base from V and 2 bases from J, the junction contained 8 bases not matched to a gene. The length of the CDR3 is 16 residues. The germline gives CDR1 SGHRS, CDR2 YFSETQ. This chain's CDR3 is CASSLSPSGGTYEQYF. CDR3 nucleotides: TGCGCCAGCAGCTTGTCCCCGAGCGGGGGAACCTACGAGCAGTACTTC.

This clone was detected only once. The chain recombines TRBV6-1 with TRBJ1-3; maybe TRBD1 (5 bases). This CDR3 comprises 15 residues. Germline-derived CDR1 and CDR2 are MNHNS and SASEGT. Trimming removed 0 bases at V and 1 base at J, with 7 bases between. The chain's CDR3 is CASSEAGGSGNTIYF. The CDR3 DNA reads TGTGCCAGCAGTGAAGCTGGGGGATCTGGAAACACCATATATTTT.

The rearrangement joins TRBV5-1 to TRBJ2-2; 9 positions match TRBD1. After removal of 3 bases from V and 5 bases from J, the junction contained 8 bases not matched to a gene. The CDR3 loop spans 16 amino acids. CDR1 is SGHRS, CDR2 YFSETQ, per germline. The CDR3 DNA is TGCGCCAGCAGCTCACAGGGGGCGGATTGGACCGGGGAGCTGTTTTTT. Translating gives CASSSQGADWTGELFF.

This rearrangement joins TRBV18 to TRBJ2-1; the D gene is possibly TRBD2 (6 bases). The germline V gene encodes CDR1 KGHSH and CDR2 LQKENI. CDR3 length: 18 residues. V lost 2 bases and J 6 bases, leaving 23 bases between the germline ends. The CDR3 loop is CASSPKATGYQEGNEQFF. The CDR3 DNA sequence: TGTGCCAGCTCACCAAAGGCTACGGGCTACCAGGAGGGCAATGAGCAGTTCTTC.

The chain links TRBV6-5 to TRBJ1-4; D gene ambiguous. The V and J ends lost 0 bases and 11 bases respectively, with 13 bases between them. The CDR3 has 14 residues. CDR1 is MNHEY and CDR2 is SVGAGI in the germline V gene. In DNA, the CDR3 is TGTGCCAGCAGTTACTCTTTGTCGACGGCGAAACTGTTTTTT. Protein sequence: CASSYSLSTAKLFF.

This clone was seen only once. The genes are TRBV29-1 and TRBJ2-7; TRBD1 matches at 12 bases. With 8 bases clipped from V and 4 bases from J, the junction kept 6 bases outside the gene matches. This CDR3 is 13 amino acids long. Looked up from germline, CDR1 is SQVTM and CDR2 is ANQGSEA. CDR3 residues: CSPKGQGAYEQYF. CDR3 coding DNA: TGCAGCCCGAAGGGACAGGGGGCTTACGAGCAGTACTTC.

This clone was counted a single time. The rearrangement joins TRBV4-1 to TRBJ2-7; TRBD2 matches 11 bases. The length of the CDR3 is 17 residues. Per germline, CDR1 MGHRA and CDR2 YSYEKL. V trimming: 3 bases; J trimming: 4 bases; junction bases outside the gene matches: 11. The chain's CDR3 is CASSHGSQGLAVYEQYF. The CDR3, as DNA: TGCGCCAGCAGCCACGGGTCCCAGGGACTAGCGGTATACGAGCAGTACTTC.

V and J are TRBV10-1 and TRBJ1-5; tentatively, D is TRBD1 (6 bases). The V gene's germline CDR1 is WNHNN and CDR2 SYGVQD (reference sequence). V lost 6 bases to trimming and J lost 6 bases, with 33 bases between them. The CDR3 spans 20 residues. The CDR3 sequence is CASSQYRLEGGSEVGQPQHF. CDR3 in DNA: TGCGCCAGCAGCCAATACCGCCTCGAAGGGGGTAGTGAGGTCGGTCAGCCCCAGCATTTT.

The chain recombines TRBV30 with TRBJ2-7; perhaps TRBD1 as D (5 bases). This CDR3 region has 15 residues. Germline loops: CDR1 GTSNPN, CDR2 SVGIG (reference sequence). The V gene lost 6 bases and the J gene lost 0 bases, with 18 bases spanning the gap. The CDR3 protein is CACNQGLQYSYEQYF. The CDR3 DNA is TGTGCCTGTAATCAGGGTCTTCAGTACTCCTACGAGCAGTACTTC.

The CDR3 here is CARSLQGSGNTIYF. The CDR3 DNA reads as TGTGCCAGAAGCTTACAGGGCTCTGGAAACACCATATATTTT. The chain links TRBV5-3 to TRBJ1-3, with TRBD1 as a possible D gene (6 bases). TRBV5-3 is flagged as an ORF with uncertain function. The CDR3 extends over 14 amino acids. The V and J ends lost 2 bases and 0 bases respectively, with 6 bases between them.

This sequence joins TRBV14 and TRBJ2-4; maybe TRBD1 (5 bases). This CDR3 region has 15 residues. Germline CDR1 and CDR2: SGHDN and FVKESK. The germline V and J ends were trimmed by 4 bases and 1 base, with 11 bases remaining between them. CDR3 protein: CASSPGLGAKNIQYF. CDR3 sequence (DNA): TGTGCCAGCAGCCCAGGGCTGGGGGCCAAAAACATTCAGTACTTC.

The chain uses TRBV30 and TRBJ2-7; 7 nucleotides align to TRBD1. Germline CDR1 is GTSNPN and CDR2 is SVGIG (reference sequence). The CDR3 is 15 residues long. V trimming: 0 bases; J trimming: 3 bases; junction bases outside the gene matches: 8. The CDR3 DNA sequence: TGTGCCTGGAGTGTATTTTGGGCAGGGGGCTACGAGCAGTACTTC. This translates into CAWSVFWAGGYEQYF. The full variable domain, completed using reference TRBV30 and TRBJ2-7, is SQTIHQWPATLVQPVGSPLSLECTVEGTSNPNLYWYRQAAGRGLQLLFYSVGIGQISSEVPQNLSASRPQDRQFILSSKKLLLSDSGFYLCAWSVFWAGGYEQYFGPGTRLTVT.

The chain links TRBV2 to TRBJ1-5; no firm D call. The CDR3 length is 16 residues. Germline CDR1 is SNHLY and CDR2 is FYNNEI. V was trimmed by 1 base and J by 1 base, leaving 11 bases between them. In nucleotides, the CDR3 is TGTGCCAGCAGTGAAGTAAGAGGGATCAGCAATCAGCCCCAGCATTTT. As protein: CASSEVRGISNQPQHF.

The chain is built from TRBV2 and TRBJ2-2, with 7 nucleotides matching TRBD1. The CDR3 length is 16 residues. V was clipped by 3 bases and J by 8 bases; unmatched bases: 12. Germline CDR1 is SNHLY and CDR2 is FYNNEI. The CDR3 is CASSDLRQGPLGELFF. The DNA of the CDR3 is TGTGCCAGCAGTGATTTGAGACAGGGCCCCTTGGGGGAGCTGTTTTTT.

The chain joins TRBV11-2 to TRBJ2-7; 7 positions agree with TRBD2. Trimming took 1 base from V and 4 from J; bases not matched to a gene: 10. The CDR3 totals 16 residues. In germline, CDR1 is SGHAT, CDR2 FQNNGV. In DNA form, the CDR3 reads TGTGCCAGCAGCTTAGGGGCATCGGGAGGTCAATACGAGCAGTACTTC. Translated, it gives CASSLGASGGQYEQYF.

This clone appeared a few times. The chain combines TRBV7-2 with TRBJ1-2; D is undetermined. CDR3 length equals 14 residues. Germline-derived CDR1 and CDR2 are SGHTA and FQGNSA. Trimming cost V 0 bases and J 4 bases, with 9 bases left between them. The CDR3 DNA reads TGTGCCAGCAGCTTAGCGTCTGTACCCTATGGCTACACCTTC. This gives the protein CASSLASVPYGYTF.

The chain carries TRBV9 and TRBJ2-2, with no clear D. The CDR3 is 13 residues long. Germline lookup yields CDR1 SGDLS and CDR2 YYNGEE. Trimming stripped 4 bases from V and 0 bases from J, with 4 bases between. CDR3 DNA sequence: TGTGCCAGCAGCTCCCCGAACACCGGGGAGCTGTTTTTT. This translates into CASSSPNTGELFF.

The chain joins TRBV7-2 to TRBJ1-5; D is unresolved. CDR3 length equals 15 residues. The V and J ends lost 3 bases and 1 base respectively, with 10 bases between them. CDR1 is SGHTA, CDR2 FQGNSA, per germline. The CDR3 sequence: CASSFSIGSNQPQHF. CDR3 DNA: TGTGCCAGCAGCTTCTCCATAGGGAGCAATCAGCCCCAGCATTTT. The full variable domain, in which reference TRBV7-2 and TRBJ1-5 provide the parts outside the CDR3, is GAGVSQSPSNKVTEKGKDVELRCDPISGHTALYWYRQSLGQGLEFLIYFQGNSAPDKSGLPSDRFSAERTGGSVSTLTIQRTQQEDSAVYLCASSFSIGSNQPQHFGDGTRLSIL.

This chain connects TRBV9 to TRBJ2-2; 10 bases line up with TRBD2. The CDR3 extends over 15 amino acids. Trimming removed 4 bases from V and 4 bases from J; junction bases left unmatched: 4. The germline V gene has CDR1 SGDLS and CDR2 YYNGEE. The CDR3 loop is CASSRTSGGTGELFF. The CDR3 coding sequence is TGTGCCAGCAGCCGGACTAGCGGAGGCACCGGGGAGCTGTTTTTT.

This clone has a single count. This chain uses TRBV28 with TRBJ2-7; D is unresolved. In germline, CDR1 is MDHEN, CDR2 SYDVKM. Between the trimmed V and J ends, which lost 3 bases and 2 bases, there was a span of 14 bases. The CDR3 totals 15 residues. CDR3 nucleotide sequence: TGTGCCAGCAGTTTCTTTGGTCCACCGACCTACGAGCAGTACTTC. Encoded protein: CASSFFGPPTYEQYF.

The chain has TRBV7-9 and TRBJ1-4, with TRBD1 matching over 9 bases. The CDR3 has 14 residues. After removal of 5 bases from V and 8 bases from J, the junction contained 6 bases not matched to a gene. Per the germline V gene, CDR1 is SEHNR and CDR2 is FQNEAQ (reference sequence). The CDR3 reads CASSPDRGIEKLFF. The CDR3 nucleotides are TGTGCCAGCAGCCCGGACAGGGGAATCGAAAAACTGTTTTTT.

This chain joins TRBV4-1 and TRBJ2-7, with 7 bases matching TRBD1. This CDR3 has 16 residues. Trimming at V came to 4 bases and at J to 5 bases, leaving 14 bases not matched to a gene. In germline, CDR1 is MGHRA, CDR2 YSYEKL. The CDR3 nucleotides read TGCGCCAGCAGCCGCCGAATAACCGGGACAGCAAACGAGCAGTACTTC. This sequence encodes CASSRRITGTANEQYF.

The V call is TRBV4-2, the J call TRBJ2-7; 9 bases line up with TRBD1. The ends lost 0 bases at V and 3 bases at J; junction bases unmatched: 6. The CDR3 contains 16 residues. The germline V gene has CDR1 LGHNA and CDR2 YNFKEQ. CDR3 in DNA: TGTGCCAGCAGCCAAGATCTAGGACAGGGGTACTACGAGCAGTACTTC. Translation: CASSQDLGQGYYEQYF.